This T cell receptor beta chain was sequenced during a study of blood T cell repertoires in COVID-19. Method: immunoSEQ multiplex PCR; TCRdb's copy keeps in-frame clones and lacks some. The table records about 140,000 clones, around 87% of them present only once. There are 13 residues in the CDR3. Germline CDR1 is SGHDT and CDR2 is YYEEEE. V lost 2 bases to trimming and J lost 6 bases, with 9 bases between them. This TCR was recovered from a human donor in a cohort sampled during active COVID-19. Sequenced material: peripheral blood. The chain is built from TRBV5-6 and TRBJ1-5; D is unclear. CDR3 coding DNA: TGTGCCAGCAGCTTTTTTGGAGCTCAGCCCCAGCATTTT. It translates to CASSFFGAQPQHF.